This T cell receptor beta chain was sequenced during a study of blood T cell repertoires in COVID-19. About the research overall: PBMCs, B-cell-depleted T cells, or T cells were the source of the cDNA or gDNA that made up the material.

The CDR3 is 16 amino acids. Per germline, CDR1 MNHEY and CDR2 SMNVEV (reference sequence). Between the trimmed V and J ends, which lost 2 bases and 6 bases, there was a span of 19 bases. Participants were placed into cohorts based on the clinical history they reported. In the original analysis: Estimation of nucleated cell counts was performed using reference gene primer amplification. Assay used: immunoSEQ multiplex PCR; TCRdb lists only in-frame clones, some missing. V, J and clone size reflect that table, while D and trimming were determined from the DNA. The data contain roughly 280,000 clones, 75% to 90% of them seen just once; the ten biggest clones take up roughly 4.3%.

The sequence came from a woman in her twenties or thirties with acute COVID-19. The source material was PBMCs or T cells enriched from blood (not recorded which). V gene TRBV27 combines with J gene TRBJ1-1, with D perhaps TRBD1 (6 bases). The CDR3 sequence is CASSLKREQGVSEAFF. CDR3 coding DNA: TGTGCCAGCAGTTTAAAAAGGGAACAGGGCGTATCTGAAGCTTTCTTT.